These 2 T cell receptor beta chains were all obtained from the same sample, sequenced in a study of identical twins (dated by TCRdb to about 2016). Libraries were built with 5' RACE. Sequencing instrument: Illumina HiSeq 2000. The raw public reads went through TCRdb reprocessing: fastp at Q25, MiXCR clone calling, in-frame beta chains kept. Rows are combined by CDR3 protein, so each entry shows the most common genes and DNA. The sample data list 250,000 or so distinct CDR3 sequences, and around 8.8% of these were observed just once. Jointly, the top ten make up roughly 3.1% of the sample. These sequences were also reported in another study, on yellow fever vaccine responses in identical twins.

The sequencing sample was made of CD8+ T cells sorted from blood. These receptors came from a woman under 30 in good health.

The V and J genes are TRBV15 and TRBJ2-1, with 10 bases matching TRBD2. J was trimmed by 2 bases and V by 1 base; bases with no gene match: 11. Germline CDR1 and CDR2: LNHNV and YYDKDF (reference sequence). CDR3 length: 19 amino acids. The CDR3 is CATSRVELAGSGPYNEQFF. The CDR3 DNA sequence: TGTGCCACCAGCAGAGTTGAACTAGCGGGAAGCGGCCCCTACAATGAGCAGTTCTTC.

This clonotype was seen many times. The gene calls are TRBV12-3 or TRBV12-4 and TRBJ1-6; D is possibly TRBD1 (5 bases). This CDR3 has 13 amino acids. V was pared by 10 bases and J by 7 bases, with 14 bases between. The CDR3 nucleotides are TGTGCCAACGGGGACGGATCAAATTCACCCCTCCACTTT. It codes for CANGDGSNSPLHF.